This TCR beta chain was retrieved from a study of blood T cell repertoires in COVID-19. Study as a whole: COVID-19 samples, acute and convalescent, were from the United States, Italy and Spain. PBMCs, B-cell-depleted T cells, or T cells provided the cDNA or gDNA that made up the material.

The CDR3 runs to 13 residues. Trimming left V 3 bases short and J 7 bases short, with 13 bases between. The germline gives CDR1 DFQATT, CDR2 SNEGSKA (reference sequence). In Seattle, patients joined the study during active infection and were tracked longitudinally. Authors' analysis steps: For nucleated cells, counts were estimated from reference gene primer amplification. Repertoires were generated with immunoSEQ multiplex PCR, while TCRdb's copy carries only in-frame clones and drops some. D and trimming were read from the DNA, whereas the V and J calls and clone size are those reported in that table. The sample lists approximately 320,000 clones, approximately 89% occurring once.

This receptor was taken from a woman between 25 and 40 years old with COVID-19, enrolled during active disease. V gene TRBV20-1 combines with J gene TRBJ1-5; D might be TRBD1 (6 bases). What was sequenced was peripheral blood. CDR3 coding DNA: TGCAGTGCTAGTGCAGGGGTTGGGCAGCCCCAGCATTTT. Residues: CSASAGVGQPQHF.